Listed below are T cell receptor beta chains from one sample, sequenced in a study of blood T cell repertoires in COVID-19. Some clones are missing from TCRdb's copy, which holds only in-frame ones; the method was immunoSEQ multiplex PCR. The sample shows about 170,000 clones, around four fifths of them seen only once. The specimen was peripheral blood. These receptors were collected from a woman aged 70-85 years who had recovered from COVID-19. Both conserved end residues are part of each CDR3. A D gene is named only where the DNA matches it firmly. Rows give clone size only sometimes, using once, few, many, or a class for an expanded clone.

DNA	CDR3	V	J	size	D
TGTGCCAGCAGCCAAAGCGGACAGGGGTTGGGGGGTCAGCCCCAGCATTTT	CASSQSGQGLGGQPQHF	TRBV4-2	TRBJ1-5	once	TRBD1
TGTGCCAGCACTAGGGTGACAGGCGACTATGGCTACACCTTC	CASTRVTGDYGYTF	TRBV2	TRBJ1-2	-	-
TGTGCCAGCAGTTCACAGGGGTCGGACTATGGCTACACCTTC	CASSSQGSDYGYTF	TRBV2	TRBJ1-2	-	TRBD1
TGTGCCAGCGGCCTTGGGGGGGGGAACACTGAAGCTTTCTTT	CASGLGGGNTEAFF	TRBV11-2	TRBJ1-1	-	-
TGTGCCAGCACCCTGCAGACAACGGGATCACCCCTCCACTTT	CASTLQTTGSPLHF	TRBV6-5	TRBJ1-6	-	-
TGTGCCTGGAGTGCCCCGGGAAGAGAGGAAAAACTGTTTTTT	CAWSAPGREEKLFF	TRBV30	TRBJ1-4	-	-
TGTGCCAGCGCCCGAGCGGGCGGAGGCACAGATACGCAGTATTTT	CASARAGGGTDTQYF	TRBV27	TRBJ2-3	many	-
TGTGCCAGCAGCCAAGATTGGATAGCGGGTGCGGGCCCAGATACGCAGTATTTT	CASSQDWIAGAGPDTQYF	TRBV3-1/TRBV3-2	TRBJ2-3	-	TRBD2
TGTGCCTGGAGTGTACCGGGAGGACTGAACACTGAAGCTTTCTTT	CAWSVPGGLNTEAFF	TRBV30	TRBJ1-1	-	-
TGTGCCAGCTCACCTCGGAGGGGGCACACTGAAGCTTTCTTT	CASSPRRGHTEAFF	TRBV18	TRBJ1-1	once	TRBD1
TGTGCCAGTAGTATAAATACAGATTATGGCTACACCTTC	CASSINTDYGYTF	TRBV19	TRBJ1-2	-	-
TGTGCCAGCCGACAGTTCTACGAGCAGTACTTC	CASRQFYEQYF	TRBV6-5	TRBJ2-7	-	-
TGTGCCAGCAGCGGGGTAGCGGGGGGGGTTCAGTATTTT	CASSGVAGGVQYF	TRBV7-2	TRBJ2-3	-	TRBD2
TGTGCCAGCAGCGCTGGACAGGAGGGGAGTGAGCAGTTCTTC	CASSAGQEGSEQFF	TRBV5-4	TRBJ2-1	few	-
TGTGCCAGCAGCTTTCTTGGGACACCCGTTTCGGGGGAGCTGTTTTTT	CASSFLGTPVSGELFF	TRBV7-2	TRBJ2-2	-	-
TGTGCCAGCAGCATTACTAGCGGGATAGGCTACGAGCAGTACTTC	CASSITSGIGYEQYF	TRBV7-2	TRBJ2-7	-	TRBD2
TGTGCCAGCAGCGGCCGGGGAGCGGGAAACATTCAGTACTTC	CASSGRGAGNIQYF	TRBV14	TRBJ2-4	-	-
TGTGCCAGCAGCTCTCCGACAGGGGGCAGGACCGGGGAGCTGTTTTTT	CASSSPTGGRTGELFF	TRBV7-3	TRBJ2-2	-	TRBD1
TGTGCCAGCAGCCCTCAGGGGTCCTACGAGCAGTACTTC	CASSPQGSYEQYF	TRBV2	TRBJ2-7	-	-
TGTGCCAGCAGCCGAAGCGCTATGAACACTGAAGCTTTCTTT	CASSRSAMNTEAFF	TRBV7-3	TRBJ1-1	-	-
TGCGCCAGCAGCCGACAGACCGCTAGCTCCTATAATTCACCCCTCCACTTT	CASSRQTASSYNSPLHF	TRBV4-1	TRBJ1-6	-	-
TGTGCCAGCAGTTCCCAGGGGGCGGCTGGAAACACCATATATTTT	CASSSQGAAGNTIYF	TRBV25-1	TRBJ1-3	-	TRBD1
TGTGCCAGCAGCTTGGGGGACAGGGCCTCGGGGGAAGAGACCCAGTACTTC	CASSLGDRASGEETQYF	TRBV5-8	TRBJ2-5	-	TRBD1
TGTGCCACGTCGGGACTAGAGGGCAATGAGCAGTTCTTC	CATSGLEGNEQFF	TRBV4-2	TRBJ2-1	once	TRBD2
TGCGCCAGCAGCCAAGATATGGCAGAGGCTGGCTATGGCTACACCTTC	CASSQDMAEAGYGYTF	TRBV4-3	TRBJ1-2	few	-